Following are 15 T cell receptor beta chains from one sample sequenced in a study of patients and donors after allogeneic stem cell transplantation. MiXCR, run by TCRdb on the RT-PCR reads, gives a single entry per CDR3 protein. Of tens of thousands of distinct CDR3 sequences in the sample, roughly 43% are singletons; the top ten hold 61%. The sequencing input was blood, either unsorted or a sorted T cell fraction (not recorded which). The source of these receptors is a human donor who was either an allogeneic HSCT recipient or a stem cell or donor lymphocyte infusion donor (not recorded which). It is not recorded whose cells these are; they may come from a transplant donor.

The rearrangement uses TRBV12-3 or TRBV12-4 and TRBJ1-1; no reliable D call. Trimming took off 5 bases at V and 4 bases at J, with 5 bases between the two ends. The CDR3 loop spans 11 amino acids. The CDR3 DNA reads as TGTGCCAGCAGTACCATCACTGAAGCTTTCTTT. This codes for CASSTITEAFF.

This clonotype was observed at least ten times. The rearrangement links TRBV5-1 to TRBJ1-2; D possibly corresponds to TRBD1 (6 bases). Deletions cut 1 base from V and 5 bases from J, with 15 bases between. The V gene's germline CDR1 is SGHRS and CDR2 YFSETQ. The CDR3 spans 15 residues. The CDR3 region is CASSLTEGGRYGYTF. DNA of the CDR3: TGCGCCAGCAGCTTGACCGAAGGGGGTAGGTATGGCTACACCTTC.

This clonotype was found a few times. V is TRBV29-1 and J is TRBJ1-2; D perhaps matches TRBD1 (5 bases). Trimming stripped 2 bases from V and 6 bases from J, with 7 bases between. Germline CDR1 is SQVTM and CDR2 is ANQGSEA. The CDR3 totals 11 residues. The CDR3 nucleotides are TGCAGCGTTGAACAGGGCCATGGCTACACCTTC. Protein product: CSVEQGHGYTF.

The chain uses TRBV6-1 and TRBJ1-4, with TRBD1 identical over 8 bases. Looked up from germline, CDR1 is MNHNS and CDR2 is SASEGT. This CDR3 contains 14 residues. Germline trimming cut 4 bases from V and 5 bases from J; bases unmatched to any gene: 3. The CDR3 loop reads CASSGDRGNEKLFF. In DNA, the CDR3 is TGTGCCAGCAGTGGAGACAGGGGAAATGAAAAACTGTTTTTT.

V gene TRBV28 combines with J gene TRBJ2-3; D possibly uses TRBD1 or TRBD2 (5 bases each). Germline assignment: CDR1 MDHEN and CDR2 SYDVKM. The CDR3 spans 13 residues. With 6 bases removed from V and 2 bases from J, the gap between germline ends came to 9 bases. CDR3 sequence reads: CASRGPDTDTQYF. In nucleotides, the CDR3 is TGTGCCAGCAGGGGACCGGACACAGATACGCAGTATTTT.

The CDR3 protein is CASSSGQVFTEAFF. The DNA of the CDR3 is TGTGCCAGCAGTAGCGGACAGGTTTTCACTGAAGCTTTCTTT. The chain combines TRBV28 with TRBJ1-1; 7 bases are shared with TRBD1. The V gene's germline CDR1 is MDHEN and CDR2 SYDVKM. V was clipped by 5 bases and J by 4 bases; unmatched bases: 7. The CDR3 contains 14 residues.

The rearrangement joins TRBV6-2 or TRBV6-3 to TRBJ1-2, with D possibly being TRBD1 (5 bases). The CDR3 has 16 residues. The V end was cut by 4 bases, the J end by 3 bases, with 18 bases between. Per germline, CDR1 MNHEY and CDR2 SVGEGT. In DNA, the CDR3 is TGTGCCAGCAGTTCCCCTGTCGGGGAAGGGGACTATGGCTACACCTTC. This sequence encodes CASSSPVGEGDYGYTF.

This clonotype occurred a few times. The gene calls are TRBV28 and TRBJ1-1; the D gene is possibly TRBD1 (6 bases). Deletions cut 9 bases from V and 4 bases from J, with 15 bases between. The germline gives CDR1 MDHEN, CDR2 SYDVKM. There are 13 residues in the CDR3. The chain's CDR3 is CASLQGRGTEAFF. CDR3 nucleotide sequence: TGTGCCAGTTTACAGGGCCGTGGCACTGAAGCTTTCTTT. Complete variable domain (other parts from reference TRBV28 and TRBJ1-1): DVKVTQSSRYLVKRTGEKVFLECVQDMDHENMFWYRQDPGLGLRLIYFSYDVKMKEKGDIPEGYSVSREKKERFSLILESASTNQTSMYLCASLQGRGTEAFFGQGTRLTVV.

This chain uses TRBV7-2 with TRBJ2-2; D may be TRBD1 (5 bases). V lost 5 bases and J 4 bases, leaving 17 bases between the germline ends. CDR3 length: 16 amino acids. Germline V gives CDR1 SGHTA, CDR2 FQGNSA. DNA of the CDR3: TGTGCCAGCAGCCCAGGGCCCATGTCGAGCACCGGGGAGCTGTTTTTT. Translation gives CASSPGPMSSTGELFF. The full variable domain, its missing parts supplied by reference TRBV7-2 and TRBJ2-2, is GAGVSQSPSNKVTEKGKDVELRCDPISGHTALYWYRQSLGQGLEFLIYFQGNSAPDKSGLPSDRFSAERTGGSVSTLTIQRTQQEDSAVYLCASSPGPMSSTGELFFGEGSRLTVL.

This clonotype was observed a handful of times. The chain combines TRBV29-1 with TRBJ1-1; no reliable D call. CDR1 SQVTM and CDR2 ANQGSEA come from the germline V gene. The ends were cut back, 4 bases at V and 1 base at J, with 4 bases in the middle. The CDR3 sequence is 11 residues long. CDR3 sequence reads: CSVGENTEAFF. DNA of the CDR3: TGCAGCGTTGGGGAGAACACTGAAGCTTTCTTT. Variable domain in full (rest from reference TRBV29-1 and TRBJ1-1): SAVISQKPSRDICQRGTSLTIQCQVDSQVTMMFWYRQQPGQSLTLIATANQGSEATYESGFVIDKFPISRPNLTFSTLTVSNMSPEDSSIYLCSVGENTEAFFGQGTRLTVV.

The chain is built from TRBV20-1 and TRBJ1-1; D gene unclear. The germline V gene has CDR1 DFQATT and CDR2 SNEGSKA (reference sequence). Trimming left V 3 bases short and J 0 bases short, with 5 bases between. The CDR3 runs 12 residues. Here the CDR3 reads CSAREVNTEAFF. CDR3 DNA sequence: TGCAGTGCTAGGGAGGTGAACACTGAAGCTTTCTTT.

This chain uses TRBV29-1 with TRBJ2-5; 11 nucleotides agree with TRBD2. CDR1 and CDR2 from the germline V gene are SQVTM and ANQGSEA. The CDR3 consists of 14 residues. V lost 6 bases to trimming and J lost 1 base; unmatched junction nucleotides: 4. The CDR3 protein is CSVETSGVQETQYF. As DNA, the CDR3 is TGCAGCGTCGAGACTAGCGGGGTCCAAGAGACCCAGTACTTC.

This clonotype was seen only a few times. The chain recombines TRBV7-2 with TRBJ1-2; D not resolved. Trimming pared 5 bases from V and 4 bases from J, leaving 8 bases between. CDR3 length: 12 amino acids. The germline V gene encodes CDR1 SGHTA and CDR2 FQGNSA. CDR3 region: CASSPPFYGYTF. CDR3 in DNA: TGTGCCAGCAGCCCTCCTTTCTATGGCTACACCTTC.

The chain recombines TRBV12-3 or TRBV12-4 with TRBJ1-2, with 10 positions matching TRBD1. The CDR3 extends over 14 amino acids. V lost 6 bases, J lost 9 bases, and 10 bases stayed unmatched. CDR3 nucleotide sequence: TGTGCCAGCAGCCCCACCGGGACAGGGGCGCGCTACACCTTC. It specifies CASSPTGTGARYTF.

The rearrangement links TRBV9 to TRBJ2-5, with 8 bases lining up with TRBD1. Germline lookup yields CDR1 SGDLS and CDR2 YYNGEE. The length of the CDR3 is 13 residues. With V trimmed by 3 bases and J by 4 bases, 2 bases remained unmatched. For the CDR3, the DNA is TGTGCCAGCAGCGCTGACAGGGGAGAGACCCAGTACTTC. Translated, it gives CASSADRGETQYF.